The clone carrying this TCR beta chain was counted only a few times. No antigen is known for it. Researchers grouped second doses given at about 4 or about 12 weeks into one pool. The data originate from a study of T cell responses to AZD1222 COVID-19 vaccine. Points from the study as a whole: Seropositive status at baseline applied to only a handful of AZD1222 recipients. The donor cohort was predominantly white British with a female majority, and clonal diversity may have been underestimated. Spike-specific TCR repertoires showed rising breadth and depth after two AZD1222 doses.

The CDR3 consists of 15 residues. Germline V gene lookup returns CDR1 MNHEY and CDR2 SVGEGT. Trimming pared 0 bases from V and 3 bases from J, leaving 12 bases between. Measured with immunoSEQ multiplex PCR; TCRdb has only the in-frame clones, and not every one. This table holds some 120,000 clones, about 85% found once. The chain is built from TRBV6-2 or TRBV6-3 and TRBJ2-7; tentative D call: TRBD1 (8 bases). The TCR originated in an adult who received the AZD1222 COVID-19 vaccine. The specimen was peripheral blood, collected 28 days after the second AZD1222 dose. For the CDR3, the DNA is TGTGCCAGCAGTTACTCGACAGGGGAGGGCTACGAGCAGTACTTC. This codes for CASSYSTGEGYEQYF.